This T cell receptor beta chain was found in a study of shared clonotypes between healthy human individuals. This clone was observed a single time. Sequence at one end of the junction differs from germline and may be a read error. Assay used: immunoSEQ multiplex PCR; TCRdb lists only in-frame clones, some missing. This sample carries 1,400,000 or so clones, approximately 98.5% of them seen once, and the ten largest clones take around 0.38%. The CDR3 is 11 residues long. Germline loops: CDR1 SGDLS, CDR2 YYNGEE. The chain combines TRBV9 with TRBJ2-7, with TRBD2 identical over 7 bases. This clonotype originated in a man aged 30 to 45 in good health. Material: naive CD4+ T cells sorted from blood. Subset indicated: CD45RA+ positively selected. The CDR3 region has the DNA TGTGCCAGCAGCGGTGAGGCGGGAGCAAACTTC. It yields the protein CASSGEAGANF.